The present entry profiles one T cell receptor (beta chain) with its context. The antigen it binds to is not known. The read ends 3 residues shy of where the CDR3 ends; the end is completed using the germline J gene. Standard criteria were used to diagnose CVID, namely serum IgG, IgA and/or IgM reduced below the normal range together with specific antibody deficiency. There were around 46 subjects in the CVID group (approximately 15 female and roughly 29 male), ranging in age from about 8 to 64 years, with a mean age of 40. Most of the CVID patients and most of the healthy controls were of Caucasian heritage. Replacement immunoglobulin therapy had been administered to all CVID subjects for at least one year at the time of study participation. At blood collection, none of the CVID subjects was ill or on immunomodulatory or immunosuppressive medication. From each donor, roughly 4.5 to 9 ml of heparinized peripheral whole blood was collected. Genomic DNA from adults with common variable immune deficiency (CVID) and from healthy adult controls was used for sequencing of TCRbeta CDR3 repertoires. Diluted blood was density-centrifuged over Hypaque 1077 or Ficoll-Paque to isolate peripheral blood mononuclear cells. Unsorted mononuclear cells served as the source of genomic DNA, which was extracted either by Qiagen column purification or by a centrifugation-based method.

The CDR3 contains 12 residues, cysteine and phenylalanine counted. Shown are 27 bases from within the CDR3, in frame from base 1. V is clipped by 7 bases and J by 2 bases, and the sequence between their germline boundaries is 8 bases long. The germline V gene gives CDR1 as SQVTM and CDR2 as ANQGSEA. For sequencing input, CVID and control samples contributed equivalent amounts of genomic DNA. For every sample, a 60 bp segment covering the rearranged TCRbeta CDR3 region was amplified and then sequenced. The immunoSEQ assay, a bias-corrected multiplex PCR combined with high-throughput sequencing, was used to amplify TCRbeta. The paper's processing steps were these. Every unique nucleotide sequence counted as a clone and was annotated with V, D and J genes, copy number and frequency. Sequences were labeled productive if in frame, and non-productive if out of frame or containing stop codons. As previously described, clonality was calculated on the basis of Shannon's entropy. The predicted amino acid sequences of productive clones were used to derive the mean CDR3 Kyte-Doolittle hydropathy. The R hclust function was used to hierarchically cluster scaled V gene usage with Manhattan distance and complete linkage. Clone sharing by CDR3 amino acid sequence was assessed by resampling 12 repertoires per group over 100 rounds. The repertoires were screened for some 70 published EBV-specific TCRbeta sequences and 200 to 250 published CMV-specific TCRbeta sequences. After a couple of CVID samples that produced fewer than 10,000 sequences were dropped from the analysis, 35 to 45 CVID repertoires remained. In TCRdb, the immuneACCESS table is reduced to in-frame sequences with V and J assigned. These tables do not hold every clone; where another copy was compared, an unresolved V gene accounts for under half, and the others remain unexplained. V and J calls and clone size follow that table, whereas D and trimming were derived from the DNA. This sample's listing comprises about 15,000 clones. Approximately 4.4% of the sample is held by the ten biggest clonotypes.

These data belong to a study of T cell clonality in common variable immunodeficiency (dated by TCRdb to between 2014 and 2016). What the authors observed across the whole study: Healthy controls shared more TCRbeta clones with each other than CVID subjects shared among themselves (p < 0.0001). Even though DNA input was equal, the average per sample came to 65,000 to 85,000 unique sequences for controls compared with about 31,547 for CVID samples. Correlations between repertoire features and clinical complications were limited by patient heterogeneity within the CVID cohort. The authors noted that sequencing repertoires of T cell subpopulations would be needed to clarify what caused the increased clonality in CVID. TCRbeta clonality was higher in CVID subjects than in healthy controls (t-test p = 0.018), and the increase was most characteristic of about a third of subjects. CVID TCRbeta sequences were reported to have fewer deletions and N-nucleotide insertions and to lack highly modified clones with 13 or more V deletions.

The chain links TRBV29-1 with TRBJ2-2, with the D gene call left open. The TCR was taken from a human donor with common variable immunodeficiency. The specimen was peripheral blood mononuclear cells. The covered CDR3 bases are TGCAGCGGATACGGTAACACCGGGGAG. Protein translation: CSGYGNTGE. The whole CDR3 is CSGYGNTGELFF.